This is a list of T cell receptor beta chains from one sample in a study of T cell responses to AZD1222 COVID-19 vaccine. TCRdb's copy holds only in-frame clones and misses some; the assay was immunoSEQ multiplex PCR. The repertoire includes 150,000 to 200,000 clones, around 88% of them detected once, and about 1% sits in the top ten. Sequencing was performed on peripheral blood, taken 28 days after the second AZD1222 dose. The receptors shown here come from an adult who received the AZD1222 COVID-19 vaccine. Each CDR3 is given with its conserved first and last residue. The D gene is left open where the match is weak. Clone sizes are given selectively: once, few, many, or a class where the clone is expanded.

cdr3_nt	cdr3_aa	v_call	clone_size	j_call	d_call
TGTGCCAGCAGTGAAGGTTACCGTCACACTGAAGCTTTCTTT	CASSEGYRHTEAFF	TRBV6-1	NA	TRBJ1-1	NA
TGCGCCAGCAGTGCTGGGACAGGGGCCTACGAGCAGTACTTC	CASSAGTGAYEQYF	TRBV10-2	NA	TRBJ2-7	TRBD1
TGTGCCAGTAGTATAGGTTGGACTGAAGCTTTCTTT	CASSIGWTEAFF	TRBV19	NA	TRBJ1-1	NA
TGTGCCAGCTCTCGCGCCCTAGCGGGGGGGCAAAATGAGCAGTTCTTC	CASSRALAGGQNEQFF	TRBV18	NA	TRBJ2-1	TRBD2
TGTGCCAGCAGTGAATTGCGACCCCGATGGAATGAGCAGTTCTTC	CASSELRPRWNEQFF	TRBV2	NA	TRBJ2-1	NA
TGTGCCAGTACCTCTAGCTCCTACAATGAGCAGTTCTTC	CASTSSSYNEQFF	TRBV19	NA	TRBJ2-1	NA
TGTGCCAGCAGGGCCTCGGGAGATCAGCCCCAGCATTTT	CASRASGDQPQHF	TRBV6-5	NA	TRBJ1-5	NA
TGTGCCAGCAGCCAAGATCAGACGGGGGGGGTCGAAGCTTTCTTT	CASSQDQTGGVEAFF	TRBV3-1/TRBV3-2	NA	TRBJ1-1	NA
TGTGCCAGCAGTTACACCGGGACGGGATTAGAGCAGTACTTC	CASSYTGTGLEQYF	TRBV6-5	once	TRBJ2-7	NA
TGTGCCAGCAGCCCGCAGGGCCCCGCCAATCAGCCCCAGCATTTT	CASSPQGPANQPQHF	TRBV6-5	NA	TRBJ1-5	NA
TGTGCCAGCAGTTTGCAGGGGGACTACGAGCAGTACTTC	CASSLQGDYEQYF	TRBV27	NA	TRBJ2-7	TRBD1
TGTGCCAGCAGCTTATTCGGGGGGCTGGGGACAGATACGCAGTATTTT	CASSLFGGLGTDTQYF	TRBV7-6	NA	TRBJ2-3	NA
TGTGCCAGCAGCTTATCCCAGGGGTTGGGCTACACCTTC	CASSLSQGLGYTF	TRBV7-2	NA	TRBJ1-2	NA
TGTGCCAGCAGTCCGGCTAGCGGACTCTCCTACGAGCAGTACTTC	CASSPASGLSYEQYF	TRBV6-2/TRBV6-3	NA	TRBJ2-7	TRBD2
TGTGCCAGCAGGGGTGACGCAACTGGCGAGCAGTACTTC	CASRGDATGEQYF	TRBV7-9	NA	TRBJ2-7	NA
TGTGCCAGCTCACCACAGGGGGCCCATGAGCAGTTCTTC	CASSPQGAHEQFF	TRBV18	NA	TRBJ2-1	TRBD1
TGTGCCAGCGTTTGGGGTTCTATGTCCTACGAGCAGTACTTC	CASVWGSMSYEQYF	TRBV6-5	few	TRBJ2-7	NA
TGTGCCAGCAGTGACGGGGGACAGGGAGAATACGAGCAGTACTTC	CASSDGGQGEYEQYF	TRBV6-1	NA	TRBJ2-7	TRBD1
TGTGCCAGCCAAACAGGGAGCTCTGGAAACACCATATATTTT	CASQTGSSGNTIYF	TRBV6-1	NA	TRBJ1-3	NA
TGTGCCAGCAGCCCTCAGGCTAGCGGGGAACAAGAGACCCAGTACTTC	CASSPQASGEQETQYF	TRBV3-1/TRBV3-2	NA	TRBJ2-5	TRBD2
TGTGCCAGCAGCTTGGGATTATCGGGGAATGAAAAACTGTTTTTT	CASSLGLSGNEKLFF	TRBV5-4	NA	TRBJ1-4	NA
TGTGCCGCAGAAACCGGGACAGGGGACGCCGGGGAGCTGTTTTTT	CAAETGTGDAGELFF	TRBV6-5	once	TRBJ2-2	TRBD1
TGTGCCAGCAGCCAAGGTGCAGCGGGGGACGAGCAGTACTTC	CASSQGAAGDEQYF	TRBV4-2	NA	TRBJ2-7	TRBD2
TGTGCCAGCACCTCAGGCACTGAAGCTTTCTTT	CASTSGTEAFF	TRBV28	NA	TRBJ1-1	NA
TGTGCCAGCAGCAGGGACGGCCTCGAGCAGTACTTC	CASSRDGLEQYF	TRBV9	NA	TRBJ2-7	NA
TGTGCCAGTAGTCCCTCGCTCTCCTACGAGCAGTACTTC	CASSPSLSYEQYF	TRBV19	NA	TRBJ2-7	NA
TGTGCCAGCAGTTACGAGGAGGGGGCCTCTGGACATCATTCACCCCTCCACTTT	CASSYEEGASGHHSPLHF	TRBV6-2/TRBV6-3	NA	TRBJ1-6	TRBD1